The TCR beta chain described here comes from a study of Ad26.COV2.S vaccination and SARS-CoV-2 variants. On the study more broadly: Ad26.COV2.S arm of COV1001 included the donor.

Assay used: immunoSEQ multiplex PCR; TCRdb lists only in-frame clones, some missing. This table holds 500,000 or so clones, 80% to 90% found once. The count of this clone is one. Its specificity is unknown. CDR1 SGHRS and CDR2 YFSETQ come from the germline V gene. This CDR3 has 17 residues. Trimming removed 0 bases from V and 4 bases from J; junction bases left unmatched: 3. The study, taken as a whole, reports: Those who received vaccine or placebo ended up with similar non-spike TCR breadth.

Treatment described: 19 received Ad26.COV2.S at low or high dose, single or two shots; about five received placebo; per-sample allocation not given. The investigators took samples on day 63 after the first vaccine or placebo injection. A Boston donor was an adult aged 18-55 years. Vaccine was an Ad26 vector expressing Wuhan-strain SARS-CoV-2 spike. The V call is TRBV5-1, the J call TRBJ2-2; 13 nucleotides align to TRBD2. This specimen was peripheral blood, taken in a trial of Ad26.COV2.S vaccine versus placebo. This clonotype was obtained from a person aged 18-65 years who received the Ad26.COV2.S COVID-19 vaccine or a placebo. The CDR3 DNA sequence: TGCGCCAGCAGCTTGGTGGGACTAGCGGGAAGCACCGGGGAGCTGTTTTTT. Amino acid sequence: CASSLVGLAGSTGELFF.